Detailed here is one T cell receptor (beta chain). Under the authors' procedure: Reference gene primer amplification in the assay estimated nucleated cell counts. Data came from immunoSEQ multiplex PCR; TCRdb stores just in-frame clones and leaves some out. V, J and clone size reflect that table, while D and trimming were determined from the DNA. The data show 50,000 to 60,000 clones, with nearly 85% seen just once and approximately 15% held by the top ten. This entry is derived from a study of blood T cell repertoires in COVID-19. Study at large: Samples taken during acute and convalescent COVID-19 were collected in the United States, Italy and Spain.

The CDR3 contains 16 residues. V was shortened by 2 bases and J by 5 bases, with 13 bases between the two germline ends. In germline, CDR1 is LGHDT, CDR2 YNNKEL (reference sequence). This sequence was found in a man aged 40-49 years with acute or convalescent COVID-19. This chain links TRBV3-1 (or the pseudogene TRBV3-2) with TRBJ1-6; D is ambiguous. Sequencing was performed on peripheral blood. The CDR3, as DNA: TGTGCCAGCAGCCAATTTTCGAGGCCCAATAATTCACCCCTCCACTTT. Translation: CASSQFSRPNNSPLHF.